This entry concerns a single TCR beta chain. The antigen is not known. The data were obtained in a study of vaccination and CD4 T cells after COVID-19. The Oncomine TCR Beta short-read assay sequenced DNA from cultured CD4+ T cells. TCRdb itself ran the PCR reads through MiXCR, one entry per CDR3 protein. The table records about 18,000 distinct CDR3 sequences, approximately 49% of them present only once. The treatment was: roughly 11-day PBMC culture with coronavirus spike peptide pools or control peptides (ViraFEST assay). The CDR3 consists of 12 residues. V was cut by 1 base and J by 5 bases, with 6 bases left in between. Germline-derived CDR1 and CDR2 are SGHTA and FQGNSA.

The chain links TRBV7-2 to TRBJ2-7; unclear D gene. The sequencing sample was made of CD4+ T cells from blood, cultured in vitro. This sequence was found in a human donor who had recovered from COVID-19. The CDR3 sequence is CASSLVTNEQYF. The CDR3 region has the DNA TGTGCCAGCAGCTTAGTGACAAACGAGCAGTACTTC.